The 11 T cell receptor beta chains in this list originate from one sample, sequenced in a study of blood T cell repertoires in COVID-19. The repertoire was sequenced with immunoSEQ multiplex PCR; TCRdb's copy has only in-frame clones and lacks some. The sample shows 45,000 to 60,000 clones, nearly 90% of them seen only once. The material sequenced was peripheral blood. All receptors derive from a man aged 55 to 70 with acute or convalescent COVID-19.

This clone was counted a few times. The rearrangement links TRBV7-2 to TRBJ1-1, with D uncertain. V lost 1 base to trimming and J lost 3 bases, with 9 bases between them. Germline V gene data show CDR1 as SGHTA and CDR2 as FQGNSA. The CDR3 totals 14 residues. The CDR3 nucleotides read TGTGCCAGCAGCTTAGACGGGATTTACACTGAAGCTTTCTTT. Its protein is CASSLDGIYTEAFF.

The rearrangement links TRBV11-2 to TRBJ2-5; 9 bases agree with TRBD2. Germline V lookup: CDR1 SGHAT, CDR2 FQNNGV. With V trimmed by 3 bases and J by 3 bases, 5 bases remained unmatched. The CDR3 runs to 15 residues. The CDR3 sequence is CASSFRLAGKETQYF. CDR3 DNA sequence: TGTGCCAGCAGCTTTCGCCTAGCGGGGAAAGAGACCCAGTACTTC.

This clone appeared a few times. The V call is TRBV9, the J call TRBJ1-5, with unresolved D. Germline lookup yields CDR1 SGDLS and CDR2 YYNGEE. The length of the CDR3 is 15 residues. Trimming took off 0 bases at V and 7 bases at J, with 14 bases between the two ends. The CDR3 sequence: CASSVGEGLGQPQHF. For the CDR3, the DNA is TGTGCCAGCAGCGTAGGGGAGGGTCTAGGCCAGCCCCAGCATTTT.

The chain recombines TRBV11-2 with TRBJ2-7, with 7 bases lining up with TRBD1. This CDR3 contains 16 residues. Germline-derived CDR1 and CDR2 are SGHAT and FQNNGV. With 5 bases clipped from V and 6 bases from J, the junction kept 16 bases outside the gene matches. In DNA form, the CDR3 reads TGTGCCAGCAGCACCATACAGGGGCTAGCCGACGGCGAGCAGTACTTC. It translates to CASSTIQGLADGEQYF.

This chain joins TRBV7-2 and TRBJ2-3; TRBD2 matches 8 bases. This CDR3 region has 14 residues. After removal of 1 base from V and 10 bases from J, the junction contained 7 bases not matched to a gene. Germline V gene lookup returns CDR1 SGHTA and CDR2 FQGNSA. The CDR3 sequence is CASSLDGGAGPQYF. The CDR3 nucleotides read TGTGCCAGCAGCTTAGACGGGGGGGCCGGGCCGCAGTATTTT.

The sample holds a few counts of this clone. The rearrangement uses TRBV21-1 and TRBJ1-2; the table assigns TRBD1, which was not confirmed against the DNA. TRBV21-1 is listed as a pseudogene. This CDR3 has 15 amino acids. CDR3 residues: CASNQQGALHYGYTF. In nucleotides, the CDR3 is TGTGCCAGCAACCAACAGGGGGCTTTACACTATGGCTACACCTTC.

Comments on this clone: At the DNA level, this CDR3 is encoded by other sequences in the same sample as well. The CDR3 nucleotides read TGTGCCAGCAGTTTAGGAGACAATGAGCAGTTCTTC. As protein: CASSLGDNEQFF. J is TRBJ2-1 and V is TRBV12-3 or TRBV12-4; D is unresolved. V shed 1 base and J shed 5 bases, with 3 bases lying between them. The CDR3 totals 12 residues.

CDR3 sequence reads: CASSLPTGTGVYEQYF. The CDR3 bases are TGTGCCAGCAGTTTACCAACCGGGACAGGGGTCTACGAGCAGTACTTC. The V gene is TRBV27, the J gene TRBJ2-7, with 10 bases identical to TRBD1. Germline CDR1 is MNHEY and CDR2 is SMNVEV (reference sequence). The V segment lost 2 bases and the J segment 3 bases; nucleotides outside the gene matches: 7. This CDR3 region has 16 residues.

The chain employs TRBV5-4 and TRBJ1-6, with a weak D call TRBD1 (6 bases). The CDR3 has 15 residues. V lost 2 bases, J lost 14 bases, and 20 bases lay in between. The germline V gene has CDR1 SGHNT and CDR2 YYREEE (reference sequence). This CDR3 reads CASSLSNIVQGTLHF. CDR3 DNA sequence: TGTGCCAGCAGCTTAAGCAATATCGTCCAGGGGACCCTCCACTTT.

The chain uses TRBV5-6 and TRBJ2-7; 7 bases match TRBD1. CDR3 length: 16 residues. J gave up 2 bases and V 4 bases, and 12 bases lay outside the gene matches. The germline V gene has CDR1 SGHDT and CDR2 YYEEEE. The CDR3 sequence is CASSPTGTAATYEQYF. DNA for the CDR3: TGTGCCAGCAGCCCAACCGGGACAGCCGCTACCTACGAGCAGTACTTC. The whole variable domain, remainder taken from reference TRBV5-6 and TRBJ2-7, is DAGVTQSPTHLIKTRGQQVTLRCSPKSGHDTVSWYQQALGQGPQFIFQYYEEEERQRGNFPDRFSGHQFPNYSSELNVNALLLGDSALYLCASSPTGTAATYEQYFGPGTRLTVT.

CDR3 amino acids: CASSLSGGRTDTQYF. In DNA form, the CDR3 reads TGCGCCAGCAGCCTTAGCGGGGGGCGCACAGATACGCAGTATTTT. J is TRBJ2-3 and V is TRBV5-1; 10 positions match TRBD2. Germline values: CDR1 SGHRS, CDR2 YFSETQ. The CDR3 extends over 15 amino acids. V trimming: 4 bases; J trimming: 1 base; junction bases outside the gene matches: 3.